This TCR beta chain was documented in a study of T cell changes during pregnancy in multiple sclerosis. The table came from immunoSEQ multiplex PCR; TCRdb's copy has only in-frame clones and leaves some out. The sample includes tens of thousands of clones, around 91% seen only once; the top ten take roughly 8.5%. CDR1 is PRHDT, CDR2 FYEKMQ, per germline (reference sequence). The CDR3 covers 15 residues. Trimming shortened V by 5 bases and J by 3 bases, and 15 bases separated the two germline ends. The J gene is TRBJ2-3, the V gene TRBV13; tentative D call: TRBD1 (5 bases). The TCR originated in a female donor with multiple sclerosis, enrolled in a pregnancy study. This specimen consisted of CD8+ T cells from peripheral blood mononuclear cells, obtained in the second trimester of pregnancy. This chain's CDR3 is CASSNQGLETDTQYF. In nucleotides, the CDR3 is TGTGCCAGCAGCAACCAGGGCCTTGAGACAGATACGCAGTATTTT.